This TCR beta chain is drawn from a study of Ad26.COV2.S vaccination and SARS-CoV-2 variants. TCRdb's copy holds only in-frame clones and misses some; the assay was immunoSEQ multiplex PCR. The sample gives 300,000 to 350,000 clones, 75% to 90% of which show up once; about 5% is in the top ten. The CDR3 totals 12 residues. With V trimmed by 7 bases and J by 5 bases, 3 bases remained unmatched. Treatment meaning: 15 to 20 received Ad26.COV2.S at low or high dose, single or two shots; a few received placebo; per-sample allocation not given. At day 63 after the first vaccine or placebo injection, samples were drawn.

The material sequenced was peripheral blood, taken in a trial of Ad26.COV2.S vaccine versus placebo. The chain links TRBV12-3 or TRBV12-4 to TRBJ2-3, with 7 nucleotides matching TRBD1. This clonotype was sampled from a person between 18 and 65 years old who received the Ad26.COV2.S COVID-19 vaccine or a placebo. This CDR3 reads CASKGGGDTQYF. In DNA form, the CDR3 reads TGTGCCAGCAAAGGGGGCGGAGATACGCAGTATTTT.